This TCR beta chain was profiled in a study of response to subunit inactivated influenza vaccine. TCRdb re-called the RT-PCR reads through MiXCR, storing one row per CDR3 protein. Found here are about 170,000 distinct CDR3 sequences, approximately 12% of them singletons; the top ten hold 25% to 30%. This CDR3 comprises 16 residues. V lost 3 bases to trimming and J lost 6 bases, with 18 bases between them. The germline gives CDR1 MDHEN, CDR2 SYDVKM. This clonotype was seen repeatedly, ten times or more. The sample was also linked to a second study, of T cells expressing NK-cell markers. From that paper: Libraries used 5'RACE template switching adding universal primer site and UMIs. Restriction of sorting to alpha-beta TCR T cells was accomplished in several experiments using an anti-gamma-delta TCR antibody. A few donors' CD3+CD56-NKG2C+ cells were dominated by the same clonotypes. The study did not resolve the HCMV specificity of expanded NKG2C+ T cell clones.

The clonotype originates from a man in his forties or fifties who received an inactivated influenza vaccine. The sequences come from CD8+ T cells sorted from PBMCs, collected roughly 12 days after vaccination. The V and J genes are TRBV28 and TRBJ2-1; either TRBD1 or TRBD2 may supply D (6 bases each). DNA for the CDR3: TGTGCCAGCAGTTTTGAGGGGGGCTCGGTCATCAATGAGCAGTTCTTC. Amino acids: CASSFEGGSVINEQFF.